Sequencing of this T cell receptor (beta chain) was carried out in a study of cytomegalovirus exposure and HLA in healthy donors (dated by TCRdb to the late 2010s). Broadly, across the study: The roughly 650 repertoires of the first cohort and the 95 to 150 validation repertoires were produced on the same platform, according to a later analysis. The aim of the study was to test whether cataloging public T cell receptors could identify signatures of past pathogen exposure. Besides the first cohort of around 700 subjects, a separate validation cohort made up of over 95 different subjects was used. The study combined high-throughput TCR immunosequencing, statistical association of individual TCRs with disease status, and machine learning to predict cytomegalovirus infection status. Here is what the overall study found, with its caveats: A few of the identified cytomegalovirus-associated TCR beta chains were confirmed in vitro to be specific for cytomegalovirus antigens. The study gave a list of about 150 TCR beta chains associated with cytomegalovirus. Most TCR sequences were observed very rarely across donors, whereas some public TCRs were present in many individuals. It was suggested by the authors that the approach could potentially be generalized to other disease states and immunological phenotypes. The classifier was reported to diagnose cytomegalovirus status with high specificity and sensitivity in both the original cohort and the validation cohort. Of the cluster scores, about 94% were above 0 in a later analysis, which found that TCRs clustered in the first cohort also tended to co-occur in the 120 validation repertoires. The validation cohort had no HLA typing available for a later analysis, so co-occurrence within that cohort was assessed over all 120 or so repertoires.

A word on this clone: The antigen it binds to is not known. Per-nucleotide qualities are absent, and no much larger clonotype sits a single base away.

The CDR3 starts with the cysteine, ends with the phenylalanine, and has 15 residues. Just CDR3 DNA is preserved here, 45 bases in frame from base 1. CDR1 and CDR2 (SGDLS, YYNGEE) derive from the germline V gene. Trimming accounts for 1 base at V and 6 bases at J, while the number of junction bases matched to no gene is 3. Libraries were built with the immunoSEQ multiplex PCR assay. In the original analysis: A statistical classification framework was developed to diagnose cytomegalovirus status using the catalog of TCR beta chain sequences. TCRdb retrieved this table from immuneACCESS and kept in-frame rearrangements only. Not all clones are present; in checked studies, unresolved V genes account for under half, and no reason is known for the remainder. V, J and clone size are taken as reported in that table, and D and trimming were inferred from the DNA itself. This sample is represented by some 120,000 clones; 85% to 90% of them were singletons. The leading ten clones occupy 3% to 4% of the sample.

The donors belonged to the validation cohort of over a hundred subjects, which was separate from the roughly 680-subject first cohort. The rearranged segments are TRBV9 and TRBJ2-1; 11 of the junction bases match TRBD2. The sequence derives from a young man in good health and CMV-seronegative. Material: PBMCs. The CDR3 protein is CASSVSGTSGNEQFF. Here is the DNA: TGTGCCAGCAGCGTAAGTGGGACTAGCGGCAATGAGCAGTTCTTC.